This T cell receptor (beta chain) was identified during a study of blood T cell repertoires in COVID-19. Study information: Some COVID-19 samples were acute and others convalescent; all came from the United States, Italy and Spain. The analysed material was cDNA or gDNA that came from T cells, B-cell-depleted T cells, or PBMCs.

Germline V gives CDR1 MNHGY, CDR2 SVAAGI. This CDR3 contains 15 residues. The V and J ends lost 0 bases and 6 bases respectively, with 15 bases between them. As originally analysed: Counts of nucleated cells, estimated from reference gene primer amplification, were obtained. The repertoire was sequenced with immunoSEQ multiplex PCR; TCRdb's copy has only in-frame clones and lacks some. V and J calls and clone size are those listed in that table; D and trimming were worked out from the DNA. The data contain more than 120,000 clones, around 90% of them singletons. The sample consisted of peripheral blood. The TCR was taken from a woman between 50 and 59 years old with acute or convalescent COVID-19. J is TRBJ2-7 and V is TRBV6-9, with D perhaps TRBD1 (5 bases). CDR3: CASSYSGGRVSEQYF. In DNA form, the CDR3 reads TGTGCCAGCAGTTATTCTGGCGGCAGGGTAAGCGAGCAGTACTTC.